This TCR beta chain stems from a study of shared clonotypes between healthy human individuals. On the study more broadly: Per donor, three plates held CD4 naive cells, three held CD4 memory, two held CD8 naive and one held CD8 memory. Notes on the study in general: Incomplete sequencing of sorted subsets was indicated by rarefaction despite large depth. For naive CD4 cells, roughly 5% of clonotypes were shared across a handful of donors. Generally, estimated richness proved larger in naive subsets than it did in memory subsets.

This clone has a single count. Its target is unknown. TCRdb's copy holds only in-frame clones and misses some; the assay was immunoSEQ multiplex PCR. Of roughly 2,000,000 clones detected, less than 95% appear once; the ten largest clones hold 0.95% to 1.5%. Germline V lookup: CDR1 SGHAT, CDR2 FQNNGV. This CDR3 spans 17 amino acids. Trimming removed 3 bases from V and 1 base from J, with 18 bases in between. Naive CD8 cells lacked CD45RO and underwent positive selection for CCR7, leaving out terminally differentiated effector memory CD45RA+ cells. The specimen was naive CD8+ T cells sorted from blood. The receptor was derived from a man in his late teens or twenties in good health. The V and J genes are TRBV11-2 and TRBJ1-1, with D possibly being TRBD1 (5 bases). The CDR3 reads CASSFPGGGRENTEAFF. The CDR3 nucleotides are TGTGCCAGCAGCTTCCCGGGCGGGGGAAGGGAGAACACTGAAGCTTTCTTT.